The 20 T cell receptor beta chains given below trace back to one sample, sequenced in a study of long-term antiretroviral therapy in people with HIV. The run of the v3.0 immunoSEQ assay was at survey level. The assay was immunoSEQ multiplex PCR, and TCRdb's table has in-frame clones only and misses some. The table lists 5,000 to 7,500 clones, around 77% of them singletons. The input for sequencing was unsorted PBMCs, taken 0.5 years before starting antiretroviral therapy. The receptor set was obtained from a man aged 40-55 years with HIV.

The chain carries TRBV11-2 and TRBJ2-7, with 8 bases that match TRBD2. CDR3 length: 14 residues. Unmatched junction bases numbered 4, after V lost 3 bases and J lost 3 bases. The germline gives CDR1 SGHAT, CDR2 FQNNGV. The CDR3 nucleotides read TGTGCCAGCAGCTTTAGCGGGGCTGACTACGAGCAGTACTTC. This encodes CASSFSGADYEQYF. Using reference TRBV11-2 and TRBJ2-7 for the parts outside the CDR3, the full variable domain is EAGVAQSPRYKIIEKRQSVAFWCNPISGHATLYWYQQILGQGPKLLIQFQNNGVVDDSQLPKDRFSAERLKGVDSTLKIQPAKLEDSAVYLCASSFSGADYEQYFGPGTRLTVT.

Only a few counts were recorded for this clone. This chain uses TRBV2 with TRBJ2-7, with D tentatively TRBD1 (5 bases). This CDR3 spans 12 amino acids. Germline V lookup: CDR1 SNHLY, CDR2 FYNNEI. Trimming took 4 bases from V and 4 from J, leaving 8 bases between them. For the CDR3, the DNA is TGTGCCAGCAGTGCGACAGTTTACGAGCAGTACTTC. It specifies CASSATVYEQYF. The variable domain in full, with the rest retrieved from reference TRBV2 and TRBJ2-7, is EPEVTQTPSHQVTQMGQEVILRCVPISNHLYFYWYRQILGQKVEFLVSFYNNEISEKSEIFDDQFSVERPDGSNFTLKIRSTKLEDSAMYFCASSATVYEQYFGPGTRLTVT.

This clone is medium-sized in the sample. V gene TRBV27 combines with J gene TRBJ2-1; a weak D match, TRBD2 (6 bases). The germline V gene encodes CDR1 MNHEY and CDR2 SMNVEV (reference sequence). This CDR3 has 14 amino acids. Trimming left V 8 bases short and J 1 base short, with 12 bases between. The CDR3 DNA reads TGTGCCAGCTCAGGACGGGGGTCCTACAATGAGCAGTTCTTC. Protein product: CASSGRGSYNEQFF.

The chain carries TRBV6-1 and TRBJ1-1; D gene ambiguous. V gave up 3 bases and J gave up 3 bases, with 20 bases separating them. The CDR3 has 17 amino acids. Germline loops: CDR1 MNHNS, CDR2 SASEGT. CDR3 sequence (DNA): TGTGCCAGCAGTGAGGCTAGGAGGGTGGGAGTCTACACTGAAGCTTTCTTT. It yields the protein CASSEARRVGVYTEAFF.

The chain uses TRBV5-5 and TRBJ1-1; D is unclear. CDR1 SGHKS and CDR2 YYEKEE come from the germline V gene (reference sequence). CDR3 length: 16 residues. V was cut by 1 base and J by 1 base, with 14 bases left in between. The CDR3 is CASSLWVMRGNTEAFF. DNA for the CDR3: TGTGCCAGCAGCTTGTGGGTAATGCGGGGGAACACTGAAGCTTTCTTT.

The chain is built from TRBV30 and TRBJ1-2; 12 positions agree with TRBD1. Unmatched junction bases numbered 8, after V lost 2 bases and J lost 4 bases. This CDR3 spans 16 amino acids. Germline lookup yields CDR1 GTSNPN and CDR2 SVGIG (reference sequence). The chain's CDR3 is CAWSRRGTGGFYGYTF. In DNA form, the CDR3 reads TGTGCCTGGAGTCGGAGAGGGACAGGGGGCTTCTATGGCTACACCTTC.

The CDR3 region has the DNA TGTGCCAGCAGTGAATCTGGAGGGAGTCAGCCCCAGCATTTT. It specifies CASSESGGSQPQHF. V usage is TRBV25-1 and J usage is TRBJ1-5, with unresolved D. This CDR3 comprises 14 residues. V lost 1 base, J lost 6 bases, and 10 bases lay in between. Germline V gives CDR1 MGHDK, CDR2 SYGVNS.

The rearrangement joins TRBV2 to TRBJ2-3, with TRBD1 identical over 8 bases. V lost 6 bases to trimming and J lost 1 base; unmatched junction nucleotides: 6. The CDR3 consists of 15 residues. Germline V CDR1 and CDR2: SNHLY, FYNNEI. The CDR3 region has the DNA TGTGCCAGCAGCGCAGGGGGCCTCCGCACAGATACGCAGTATTTT. As protein: CASSAGGLRTDTQYF.

This chain uses TRBV6-6 with TRBJ2-3; D is uncertain. Germline V gives CDR1 MNHNY, CDR2 SVGAGI (reference sequence). The CDR3 loop spans 15 amino acids. Trimming stripped 7 bases from V and 2 bases from J, with 16 bases between. The CDR3 sequence is CASIRPGSHTDTQYF. The CDR3 nucleotides read TGTGCCAGCATTAGGCCAGGTTCGCACACAGATACGCAGTATTTT.

This clone is large within its sample. This chain links TRBV6-6 with TRBJ2-7; D is perhaps TRBD1 or TRBD2 (5 bases each). Trimming removed 5 bases from V and 4 bases from J, with 15 bases in between. CDR3 length equals 14 residues. The V gene's germline CDR1 is MNHNY and CDR2 SVGAGI (reference sequence). CDR3 DNA: TGTGCCAGCAGTCCCCGGGACGGGGAGTACGAGCAGTACTTC. Encoded protein: CASSPRDGEYEQYF.

Here the CDR3 DNA reads TGTGCCACCACCGGGACTAGCGGGGGGGTTAGCACAGATACGCAGTATTTT. This translates into CATTGTSGGVSTDTQYF. J is TRBJ2-3 and V is TRBV15, with 16 bases matching TRBD2. The germline gives CDR1 LNHNV, CDR2 YYDKDF (reference sequence). V dropped 7 bases and J dropped 0; count of bases not matched to a gene: 4. This CDR3 has 17 amino acids.

This clone was seen only a few times. The chain employs TRBV27 and TRBJ2-7; D not certain. CDR1 MNHEY and CDR2 SMNVEV come from the germline V gene (reference sequence). CDR3 length equals 9 residues. V was pared by 8 bases and J by 4 bases, with 3 bases between. The CDR3 loop reads CASGYEQYF. In DNA, the CDR3 is TGTGCCAGCGGGTACGAGCAGTACTTC.

The chain employs TRBV6-5 and TRBJ1-3; tentatively, D is TRBD1 (5 bases). This CDR3 comprises 13 residues. Germline V lookup: CDR1 MNHEY, CDR2 SVGAGI. Trimming pared 4 bases from V and 2 bases from J, leaving 6 bases between. The chain's CDR3 is CASSWGAGNTIYF. For the CDR3, the DNA is TGTGCCAGCAGTTGGGGGGCTGGAAACACCATATATTTT.

This chain uses TRBV5-4 with TRBJ2-7; no clear D. V lost 0 bases to trimming and J lost 1 base, with 8 bases between them. CDR3 length: 14 amino acids. Germline CDR1 is SGHNT and CDR2 is YYREEE (reference sequence). The CDR3 DNA sequence: TGTGCCAGCAGCTTGGTACCAGAGTCCTACGAGCAGTACTTC. Its protein product is CASSLVPESYEQYF. Full variable domain (remainder filled in from reference TRBV5-4 and TRBJ2-7): ETGVTQSPTHLIKTRGQQVTLRCSSQSGHNTVSWYQQALGQGPQFIFQYYREEENGRGNFPPRFSGLQFPNYSSELNVNALELDDSALYLCASSLVPESYEQYFGPGTRLTVT.

The chain is built from TRBV6-6 and TRBJ1-2; no clear D. Germline CDR1 is MNHNY and CDR2 is SVGAGI (reference sequence). Trimming left V 4 bases short and J 1 base short, with 7 bases between. The CDR3 runs 13 residues. CDR3 sequence (DNA): TGTGCCAGCAGTTGGGCCAGTAACTATGGCTACACCTTC. Its translation: CASSWASNYGYTF.

Only a few counts were recorded for this clone. This chain uses TRBV30 with TRBJ2-2, with TRBD2 matching 12 bases. Germline CDR1 GTSNPN, CDR2 SVGIG (reference sequence). The CDR3 spans 15 residues. After removal of 2 bases from V and 5 bases from J, the junction contained 3 bases not matched to a gene. The chain's CDR3 is CAWSLGTSGTGELFF. DNA of the CDR3: TGTGCCTGGAGTCTCGGGACTAGCGGGACCGGGGAGCTGTTTTTT.

The V and J genes are TRBV7-2 and TRBJ1-3; D unclear. There are 14 residues in the CDR3. CDR1 and CDR2 from the germline V gene are SGHTA and FQGNSA. Trimming cost V 5 bases and J 4 bases, with 12 bases left between them. The CDR3 region is CASSLGFSGNTIYF. CDR3 DNA: TGTGCCAGCAGCCTGGGCTTCTCAGGAAACACCATATATTTT.

This clone showed up just a few times. V and J are TRBV5-5 and TRBJ2-1; 13 bases line up with TRBD2. The CDR3 has 16 residues. Germline CDR1 and CDR2: SGHKS and YYEKEE (reference sequence). J was trimmed by 7 bases and V by 4 bases; bases with no gene match: 8. CDR3 loop: CASSPGLAGVGNEQFF. The CDR3, as DNA: TGTGCCAGCAGCCCCGGACTAGCGGGGGTAGGTAATGAGCAGTTCTTC.

This chain links TRBV11-2 with TRBJ2-1; D may correspond to TRBD1 or TRBD2 (7 bases each). The germline V and J ends were trimmed by 2 bases and 10 bases, with 27 bases remaining between them. CDR3 length: 18 amino acids. Germline loops: CDR1 SGHAT, CDR2 FQNNGV. CDR3 sequence reads: CASSLSIRGARGFDEQFF. The CDR3 bases are TGTGCCAGCAGCTTAAGTATCCGGGGGGCCAGGGGGTTTGACGAGCAGTTCTTC.

This clone was recorded a few times. This chain uses TRBV4-1 with TRBJ2-1; 7 nucleotides line up with TRBD2. The CDR3 sequence is 15 residues long. V lost 2 bases to trimming and J lost 3 bases; unmatched junction nucleotides: 4. In germline, CDR1 is MGHRA, CDR2 YSYEKL. CDR3 coding DNA: TGCGCCAGCAGCCAAAGGGAGGGCGGCTACAATGAGCAGTTCTTC. The encoded protein is CASSQREGGYNEQFF.